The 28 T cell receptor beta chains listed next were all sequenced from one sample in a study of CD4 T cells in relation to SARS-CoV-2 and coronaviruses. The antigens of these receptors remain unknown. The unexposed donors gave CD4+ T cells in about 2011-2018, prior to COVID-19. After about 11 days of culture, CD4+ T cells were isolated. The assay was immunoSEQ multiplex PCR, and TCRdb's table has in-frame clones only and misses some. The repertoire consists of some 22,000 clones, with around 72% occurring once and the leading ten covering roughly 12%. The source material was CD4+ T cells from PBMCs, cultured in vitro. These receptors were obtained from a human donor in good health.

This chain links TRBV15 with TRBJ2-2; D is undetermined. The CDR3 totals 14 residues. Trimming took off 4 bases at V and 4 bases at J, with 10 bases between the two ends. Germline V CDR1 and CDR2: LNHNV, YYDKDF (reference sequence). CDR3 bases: TGTGCCACCAGCATGTCGACGGCCACCGGGGAGCTGTTTTTT. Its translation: CATSMSTATGELFF.

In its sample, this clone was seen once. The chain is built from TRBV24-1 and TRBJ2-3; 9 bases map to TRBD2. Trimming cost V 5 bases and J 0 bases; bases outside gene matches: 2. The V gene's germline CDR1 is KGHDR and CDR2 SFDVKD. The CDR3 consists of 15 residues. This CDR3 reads CATSATSGSTDTQYF. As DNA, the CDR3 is TGTGCCACCAGTGCGACTAGCGGTAGCACAGATACGCAGTATTTT.

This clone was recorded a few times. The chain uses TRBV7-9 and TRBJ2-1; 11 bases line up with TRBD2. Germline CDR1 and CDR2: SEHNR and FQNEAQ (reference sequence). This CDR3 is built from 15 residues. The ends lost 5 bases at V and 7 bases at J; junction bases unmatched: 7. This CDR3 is CASSPGLAVQNEQFF. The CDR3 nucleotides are TGTGCCAGCAGCCCGGGACTAGCGGTCCAAAATGAGCAGTTCTTC.

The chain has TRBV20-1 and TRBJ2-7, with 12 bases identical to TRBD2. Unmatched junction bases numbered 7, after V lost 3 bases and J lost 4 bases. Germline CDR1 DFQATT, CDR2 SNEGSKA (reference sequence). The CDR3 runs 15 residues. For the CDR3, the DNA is TGCAGTGCTAGTGATCTAGGACTAGCGGGGTACGAGCAGTACTTC. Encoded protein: CSASDLGLAGYEQYF.

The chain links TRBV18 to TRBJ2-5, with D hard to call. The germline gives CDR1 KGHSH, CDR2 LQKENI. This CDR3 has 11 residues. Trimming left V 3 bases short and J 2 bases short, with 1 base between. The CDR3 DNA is TGTGCCAGCTCACCGCAAGAGACCCAGTACTTC. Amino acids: CASSPQETQYF.

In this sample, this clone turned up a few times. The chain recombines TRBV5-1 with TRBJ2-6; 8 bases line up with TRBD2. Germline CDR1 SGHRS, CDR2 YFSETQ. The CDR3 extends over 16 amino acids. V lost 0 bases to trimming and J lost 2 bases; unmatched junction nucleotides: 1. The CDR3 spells CASSLEAGAGANVLTF. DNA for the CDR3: TGCGCCAGCAGCTTGGAAGCGGGGGCTGGGGCCAACGTCCTGACTTTC.

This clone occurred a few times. The CDR3 loop is CASSAASGRASEQYF. CDR3 nucleotide sequence: TGTGCCAGCAGTGCAGCTAGCGGGAGGGCCTCCGAGCAGTACTTC. The genes are TRBV6-1 and TRBJ2-7, with 12 bases that match TRBD2. This CDR3 contains 15 residues. V trimming: 4 bases; J trimming: 6 bases; junction bases outside the gene matches: 7. Germline-derived CDR1 and CDR2 are MNHNS and SASEGT.

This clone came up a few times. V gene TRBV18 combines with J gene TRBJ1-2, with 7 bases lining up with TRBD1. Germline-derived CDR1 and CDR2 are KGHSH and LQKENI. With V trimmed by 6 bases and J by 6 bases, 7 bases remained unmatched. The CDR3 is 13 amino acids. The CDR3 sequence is CASSPGTDHGYTF. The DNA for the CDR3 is TGTGCCAGCTCGCCCGGGACAGATCATGGCTACACCTTC.

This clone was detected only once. DNA of the CDR3: TGTGCCAGCAGCCCTATAAACAACTTGAACACTGAAGCTTTCTTT. As protein: CASSPINNLNTEAFF. The V call is TRBV3-1 (or the pseudogene TRBV3-2), the J call TRBJ1-1; D remains unclear. V lost 4 bases and J lost 0, with 12 bases in between. Per germline, CDR1 LGHDT and CDR2 YNNKEL (reference sequence). The CDR3 is made up of 15 amino acids.

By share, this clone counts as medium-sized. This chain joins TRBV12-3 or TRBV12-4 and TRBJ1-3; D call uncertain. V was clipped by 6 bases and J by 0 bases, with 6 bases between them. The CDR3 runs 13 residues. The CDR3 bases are TGTGCCAGCAGACGGAGCTCTGGAAACACCATATATTTT. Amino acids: CASRRSSGNTIYF.

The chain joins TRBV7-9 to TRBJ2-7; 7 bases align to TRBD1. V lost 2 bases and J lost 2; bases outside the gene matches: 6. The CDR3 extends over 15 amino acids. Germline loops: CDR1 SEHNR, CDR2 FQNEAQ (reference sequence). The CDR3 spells CASSLLGQLTYEQYF. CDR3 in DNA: TGTGCCAGCAGCTTATTGGGACAGCTCACCTACGAGCAGTACTTC. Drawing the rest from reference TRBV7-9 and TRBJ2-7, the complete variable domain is DTGVSQNPRHKITKRGQNVTFRCDPISEHNRLYWYRQTLGQGPEFLTYFQNEAQLEKSRLLSDRFSAERPKGSFSTLEIQRTEQGDSAMYLCASSLLGQLTYEQYFGPGTRLTVT.

The CDR3 bases are TGTGCCGCCAGCAGTCTCAGCGGCGGGAGTAGCTCCTACGAGCAGTACTTC. Amino acids: CAASSLSGGSSSYEQYF. This chain links TRBV7-9 with TRBJ2-7, with 7 bases fitting TRBD2. Per the germline V gene, CDR1 is SEHNR and CDR2 is FQNEAQ (reference sequence). V shed 11 bases, J shed 0 bases, and the junction held 19 bases outside the gene matches. The CDR3 covers 17 residues.

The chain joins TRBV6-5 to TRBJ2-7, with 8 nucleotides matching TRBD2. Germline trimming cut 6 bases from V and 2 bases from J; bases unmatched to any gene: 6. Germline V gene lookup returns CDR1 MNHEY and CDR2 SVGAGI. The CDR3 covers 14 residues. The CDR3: CASSATSVAYEQYF. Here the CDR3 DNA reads TGTGCCAGCAGCGCGACTAGCGTCGCCTACGAGCAGTACTTC.

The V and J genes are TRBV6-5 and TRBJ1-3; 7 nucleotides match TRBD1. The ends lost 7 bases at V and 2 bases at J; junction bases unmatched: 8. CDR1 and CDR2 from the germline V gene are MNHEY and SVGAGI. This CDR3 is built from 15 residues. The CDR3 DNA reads TGTGCCAGCACCCTGACAGGGCCGGCTGGAAACACCATATATTTT. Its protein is CASTLTGPAGNTIYF.

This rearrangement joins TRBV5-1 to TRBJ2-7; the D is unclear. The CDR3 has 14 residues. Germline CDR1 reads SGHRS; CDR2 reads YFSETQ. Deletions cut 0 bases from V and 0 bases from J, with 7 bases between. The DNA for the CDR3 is TGCGCCAGCAGCTTGGTGGCGGTCTCCTACGAGCAGTACTTC. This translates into CASSLVAVSYEQYF.

The CDR3 coding sequence is TGTGCCAGCATAGGCATTTTCTTGAACACTGAAGCTTTCTTT. The encoded protein is CASIGIFLNTEAFF. The chain has TRBV6-5 and TRBJ1-1; no reliable D call. Germline values: CDR1 MNHEY, CDR2 SVGAGI. This CDR3 contains 14 residues. Trimming removed 7 bases at V and 0 bases at J, with 12 bases between.

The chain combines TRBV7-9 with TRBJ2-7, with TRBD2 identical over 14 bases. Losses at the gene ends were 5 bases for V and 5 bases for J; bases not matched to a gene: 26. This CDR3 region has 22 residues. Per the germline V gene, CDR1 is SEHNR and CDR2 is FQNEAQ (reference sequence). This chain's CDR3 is CASSTLFQFMPGLAGAPHEQYF. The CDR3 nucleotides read TGTGCCAGCAGCACCTTGTTTCAATTTATGCCGGGACTAGCGGGAGCACCCCACGAGCAGTACTTC.

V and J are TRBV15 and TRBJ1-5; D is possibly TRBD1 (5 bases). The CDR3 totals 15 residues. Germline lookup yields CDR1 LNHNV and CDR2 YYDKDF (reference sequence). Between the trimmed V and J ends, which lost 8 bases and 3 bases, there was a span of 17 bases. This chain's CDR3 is CATRPWGDDNQPQHF. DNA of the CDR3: TGTGCCACCCGCCCGTGGGGGGATGACAATCAGCCCCAGCATTTT.

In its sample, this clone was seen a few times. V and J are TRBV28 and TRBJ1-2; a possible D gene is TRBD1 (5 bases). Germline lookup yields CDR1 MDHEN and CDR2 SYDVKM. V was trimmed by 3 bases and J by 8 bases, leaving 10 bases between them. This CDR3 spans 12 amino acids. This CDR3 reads CASSFGGDGYTF. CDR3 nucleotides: TGTGCCAGCAGTTTTGGCGGGGACGGCTACACCTTC.

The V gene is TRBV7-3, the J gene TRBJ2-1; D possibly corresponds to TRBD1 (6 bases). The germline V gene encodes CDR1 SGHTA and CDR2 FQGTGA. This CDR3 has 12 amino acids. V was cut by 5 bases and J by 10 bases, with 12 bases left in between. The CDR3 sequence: CASSQQGREQFF. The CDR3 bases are TGTGCCAGCAGCCAACAGGGACGCGAGCAGTTCTTC.

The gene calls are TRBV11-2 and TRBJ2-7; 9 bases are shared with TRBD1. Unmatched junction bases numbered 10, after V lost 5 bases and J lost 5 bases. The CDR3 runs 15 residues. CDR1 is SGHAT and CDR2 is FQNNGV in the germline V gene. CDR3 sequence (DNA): TGTGCCAGCAGCCACACCTTGACAGGGGGTAACGAGCAGTACTTC. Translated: CASSHTLTGGNEQYF.

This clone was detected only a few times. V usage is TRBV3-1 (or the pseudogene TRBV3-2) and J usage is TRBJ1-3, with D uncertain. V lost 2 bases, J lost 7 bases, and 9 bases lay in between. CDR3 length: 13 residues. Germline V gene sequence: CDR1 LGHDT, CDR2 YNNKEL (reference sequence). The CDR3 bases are TGTGCCAGCAGCCAATCGGAGCTGAACACCATATATTTT. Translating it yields CASSQSELNTIYF.

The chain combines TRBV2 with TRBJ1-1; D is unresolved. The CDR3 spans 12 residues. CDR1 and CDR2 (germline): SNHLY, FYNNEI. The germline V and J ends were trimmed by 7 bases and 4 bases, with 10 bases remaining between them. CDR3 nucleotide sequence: TGTGCCAGCAATAGTCGGGGCACTGAAGCTTTCTTT. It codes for CASNSRGTEAFF. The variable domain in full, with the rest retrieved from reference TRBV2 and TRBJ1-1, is EPEVTQTPSHQVTQMGQEVILRCVPISNHLYFYWYRQILGQKVEFLVSFYNNEISEKSEIFDDQFSVERPDGSNFTLKIRSTKLEDSAMYFCASNSRGTEAFFGQGTRLTVV.

The CDR3 spells CASSESSGRINQPQHF. DNA of the CDR3: TGTGCCAGCAGTGAAAGCTCCGGGAGGATCAATCAGCCCCAGCATTTT. The rearrangement links TRBV6-1 to TRBJ1-5; D is undetermined. The germline V gene has CDR1 MNHNS and CDR2 SASEGT. V was pared by 2 bases and J by 3 bases, with 14 bases between. The CDR3 contains 16 residues.

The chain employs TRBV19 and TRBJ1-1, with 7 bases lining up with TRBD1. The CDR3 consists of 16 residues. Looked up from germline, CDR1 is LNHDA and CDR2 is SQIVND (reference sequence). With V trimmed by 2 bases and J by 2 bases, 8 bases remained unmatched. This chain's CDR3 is CASSILSTGLNTEAFF. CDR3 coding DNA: TGTGCCAGTAGTATATTATCGACAGGGCTAAACACTGAAGCTTTCTTT.

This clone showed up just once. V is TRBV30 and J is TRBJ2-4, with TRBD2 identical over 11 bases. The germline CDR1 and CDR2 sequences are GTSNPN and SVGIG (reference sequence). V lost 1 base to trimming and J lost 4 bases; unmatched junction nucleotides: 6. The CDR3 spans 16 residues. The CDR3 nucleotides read TGTGCCTGGAGTGCCTTAGCGGGAGGGCCGAAAAACATTCAGTACTTC. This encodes CAWSALAGGPKNIQYF.

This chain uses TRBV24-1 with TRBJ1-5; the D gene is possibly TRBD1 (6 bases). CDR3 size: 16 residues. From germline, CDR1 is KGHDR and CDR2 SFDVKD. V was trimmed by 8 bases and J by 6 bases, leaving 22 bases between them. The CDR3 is CATMGEGVFYRQPQHF. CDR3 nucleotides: TGTGCCACCATGGGGGAGGGGGTCTTTTACCGTCAGCCCCAGCATTTT.

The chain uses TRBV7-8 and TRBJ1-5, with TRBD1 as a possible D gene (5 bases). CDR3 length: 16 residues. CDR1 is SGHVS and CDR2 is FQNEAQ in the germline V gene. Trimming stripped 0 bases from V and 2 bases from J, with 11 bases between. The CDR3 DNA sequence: TGTGCCAGCAGCTTAGCGAGGGGACTGGGCAATCAGCCCCAGCATTTT. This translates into CASSLARGLGNQPQHF.